This TCR beta chain originates from a study of beta chain features in type 1 diabetes. Study results and limitations: Moderate but significant shortening of TCRB CDR3s was recorded in all four CD4+ subsets from Type 1 diabetes patients. VDJ junctions sequenced from type 1 diabetes patients showed fewer insertions and more deletions. HLA effects on TCRB rearrangement stayed unresolved here.

This clone turned up a few times. Antigen: not known. Every bit of the isolated RNA underwent reverse transcription, so sequencing read expressed TCRB transcripts. TCRdb's copy holds only in-frame clones and misses some; the assay was immunoSEQ multiplex PCR. The sample includes approximately 250,000 clones, about 24% seen only once; the top ten take roughly 0.013%. The TCR originated in a woman aged 25-40 years with type 1 diabetes. Sequencing was done on a sample of naive CD4+ T cells from blood.

CDR3 in amino acids: CATSRDGSSGRVHIQYF. The CDR3 DNA reads as TGTGCCACCAGCAGAGATGGATCGAGCGGGAGGGTACACATTCAGTACTTC. J is TRBJ2-4 and V is TRBV15; 10 bases line up with TRBD2. The V gene end was trimmed by 0 bases and the J gene end by 8 bases; junction bases not matched to a gene: 10. The CDR3 has 17 residues. The germline V gene encodes CDR1 LNHNV and CDR2 YYDKDF (reference sequence).